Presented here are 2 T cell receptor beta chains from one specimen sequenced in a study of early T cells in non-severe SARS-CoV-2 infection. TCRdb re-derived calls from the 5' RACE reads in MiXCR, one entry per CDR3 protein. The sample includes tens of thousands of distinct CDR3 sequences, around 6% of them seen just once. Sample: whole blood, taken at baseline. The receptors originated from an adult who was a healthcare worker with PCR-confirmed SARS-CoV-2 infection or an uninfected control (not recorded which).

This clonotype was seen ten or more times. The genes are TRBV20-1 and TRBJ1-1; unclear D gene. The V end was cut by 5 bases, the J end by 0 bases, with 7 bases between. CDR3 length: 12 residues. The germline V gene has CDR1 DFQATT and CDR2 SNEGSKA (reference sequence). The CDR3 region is CSAWTLNTEAFF. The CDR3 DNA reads TGCAGTGCTTGGACGCTGAACACTGAAGCTTTCTTT.

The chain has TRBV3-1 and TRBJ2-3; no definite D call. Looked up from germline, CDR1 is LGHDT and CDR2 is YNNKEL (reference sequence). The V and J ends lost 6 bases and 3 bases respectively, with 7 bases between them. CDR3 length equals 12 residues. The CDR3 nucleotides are TGTGCCAGCAGTCCCGGGACAGATACGCAGTATTTT. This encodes CASSPGTDTQYF.